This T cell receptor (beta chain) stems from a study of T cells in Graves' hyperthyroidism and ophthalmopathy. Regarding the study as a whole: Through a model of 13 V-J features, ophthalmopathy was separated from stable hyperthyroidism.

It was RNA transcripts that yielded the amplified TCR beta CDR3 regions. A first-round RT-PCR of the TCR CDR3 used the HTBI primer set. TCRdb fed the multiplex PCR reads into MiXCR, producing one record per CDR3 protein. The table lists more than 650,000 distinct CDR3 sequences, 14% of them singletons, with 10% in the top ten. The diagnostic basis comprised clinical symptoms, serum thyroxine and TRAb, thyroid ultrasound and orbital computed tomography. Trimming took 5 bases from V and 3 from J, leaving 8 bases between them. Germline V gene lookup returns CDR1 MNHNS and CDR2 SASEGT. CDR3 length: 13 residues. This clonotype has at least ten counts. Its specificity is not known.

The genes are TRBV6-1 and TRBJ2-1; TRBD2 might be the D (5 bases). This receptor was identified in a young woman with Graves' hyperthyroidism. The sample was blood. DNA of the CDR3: TGTGCCAGCAGTTGGGAGCGCTACAATGAGCAGTTCTTC. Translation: CASSWERYNEQFF.